The clone carrying this TCR beta chain has more than one count but fewer than ten. The antigen is undetermined. Data came from immunoSEQ multiplex PCR; TCRdb stores just in-frame clones and leaves some out. The table records tens of thousands of clones, more than 85% of them present only once. Germline V gene lookup returns CDR1 LNHDA and CDR2 SQIVND (reference sequence). V was pared by 1 base and J by 0 bases, with 11 bases between. The CDR3 is 16 amino acids. The data were obtained in a study of graft-versus-host responses after intestinal transplantation. At the level of the study: Each recipient received a multivisceral, liver-intestinal, or isolated intestinal graft. The whole recipient group had anti-thymocyte globulin induction followed by tacrolimus and steroids for approximately three years. Whole-study results and caveats: Some patients had graft-donor T cell macrochimerism. In their allografts, the ratios of graft-versus-host to host-versus-graft T cell clones were high. There were GvH clones found in recipient marrow, and some of them appeared first in ileum or blood.

This chain uses TRBV19 with TRBJ2-3, with D maybe TRBD2 (5 bases). This clonotype was obtained from a human donor who received an intestinal transplant. The source material was unstimulated CD8+ T cells sorted from spleen or lymph node cells, sampled before intestinal transplant. The CDR3 protein is CASSIGTSRSTDTQYF. CDR3 coding DNA: TGTGCCAGTAGTATAGGGACTTCCCGGAGCACAGATACGCAGTATTTT. Full variable domain (outside the CDR3, taken from reference TRBV19 and TRBJ2-3): DGGITQSPKYLFRKEGQNVTLSCEQNLNHDAMYWYRQDPGQGLRLIYYSQIVNDFQKGDIAEGYSVSREKKESFPLTVTSAQKNPTAFYLCASSIGTSRSTDTQYFGPGTRLTVL.